A selection of T cell receptor beta chains follows, all from one sample in a study of blood T cell repertoires in COVID-19. Assay used: immunoSEQ multiplex PCR; TCRdb lists only in-frame clones, some missing. This table holds under 450,000 clones, 75% to 90% found once. The sequencing input was PBMCs or T cells enriched from blood (not recorded which). These receptors were taken from a woman in her fifties or sixties who had recovered from COVID-19. The CDR3 runs from the conserved cysteine through the conserved F or W. A D gene is named only where the DNA matches it firmly. Clone size is not always given. Where it is, it says once, few, many or a class for expanded clones.

clone_size: few
v_call: TRBV7-9
d_call: .
j_call: TRBJ1-2
cdr3_nt: TGTGCCAGCAGCTTAGTTGAACAGAACTATGGCTACACCTTC
cdr3_aa: CASSLVEQNYGYTF

clone_size: few
v_call: TRBV12-3/TRBV12-4
d_call: .
j_call: TRBJ1-2
cdr3_nt: TGTGCCAGCAGTTTAATACAGGAGGGCGGCTACACCTTC
cdr3_aa: CASSLIQEGGYTF

clone_size: .
v_call: TRBV9
d_call: TRBD2
j_call: TRBJ2-7
cdr3_nt: TGTGCCAGCAGCCCGCACGGGGGGGAGTTCTCCTACGAGCAGTACTTC
cdr3_aa: CASSPHGGEFSYEQYF

clone_size: .
v_call: TRBV19
d_call: .
j_call: TRBJ1-2
cdr3_nt: TGTGCCAGCCTGGCCCGGGGGTATGGCTACACCTTC
cdr3_aa: CASLARGYGYTF

clone_size: few
v_call: TRBV7-3
d_call: TRBD1
j_call: TRBJ1-1
cdr3_nt: TGTGCCAGCAGCCCCTCCGGGACAGGAGAAGCTTTCTTT
cdr3_aa: CASSPSGTGEAFF

clone_size: .
v_call: TRBV18
d_call: .
j_call: TRBJ2-2
cdr3_nt: TGTGCCAGCTCACCACCTTCGGGGGGCTCGAACACCGGGGAGCTGTTTTTT
cdr3_aa: CASSPPSGGSNTGELFF

clone_size: .
v_call: TRBV4-1
d_call: TRBD1
j_call: TRBJ1-1
cdr3_nt: TGCGCCAGCAGCCTCAAGCCACCGACAGGGAGTGGGACTGAAGCTTTCTTT
cdr3_aa: CASSLKPPTGSGTEAFF

clone_size: .
v_call: TRBV7-2
d_call: .
j_call: TRBJ1-3
cdr3_nt: TGTGCCAGCAGCTTAGTCTCCTCGCCCTCGGTCAACACCATATATTTT
cdr3_aa: CASSLVSSPSVNTIYF

clone_size: .
v_call: TRBV7-9
d_call: .
j_call: TRBJ1-5
cdr3_nt: TGTGCCAGCAGCGCTGTCGCGGGCCGGAGCAATCAGCCCCAGCATTTT
cdr3_aa: CASSAVAGRSNQPQHF

clone_size: .
v_call: TRBV4-3
d_call: .
j_call: TRBJ1-1
cdr3_nt: TGCGCCAGCAGCCGGACAGATAACATGAACACTGAAGCTTTCTTT
cdr3_aa: CASSRTDNMNTEAFF

clone_size: .
v_call: TRBV19
d_call: TRBD2
j_call: TRBJ2-1
cdr3_nt: TGTGCCAGTAGTATTTCCGCTAGCGGCCCCAATGAGCAGTTCTTC
cdr3_aa: CASSISASGPNEQFF

clone_size: .
v_call: TRBV7-9
d_call: TRBD1
j_call: TRBJ1-1
cdr3_nt: TGTGCCAGCAACCCTGAGACAGGGAGCGCTGAAGCTTTCTTT
cdr3_aa: CASNPETGSAEAFF

clone_size: .
v_call: TRBV4-1
d_call: TRBD1
j_call: TRBJ1-4
cdr3_nt: TGCGCCAGCAGCCAGCGCTCGGGACAGGGAGAAAAACTGTTTTTT
cdr3_aa: CASSQRSGQGEKLFF

clone_size: .
v_call: TRBV4-3
d_call: .
j_call: TRBJ1-2
cdr3_nt: TGCGCCAGCAGCCAAGGGCTTGGGGGGTCTGATGGCTACACCTTC
cdr3_aa: CASSQGLGGSDGYTF

clone_size: .
v_call: TRBV30
d_call: TRBD2
j_call: TRBJ2-1
cdr3_nt: TGTGCCTGGAGTGTACGCCCCCCCGGGACTAGCGCCGGCAATGAGCAGTTCTTC
cdr3_aa: CAWSVRPPGTSAGNEQFF

clone_size: once
v_call: TRBV29-1
d_call: .
j_call: TRBJ1-1
cdr3_nt: TGCAGCGTTGAAGCCAATGAAGCTTTCTTT
cdr3_aa: CSVEANEAFF

clone_size: few
v_call: TRBV2
d_call: TRBD1
j_call: TRBJ1-5
cdr3_nt: TGTGCCAGCAGAGGGACAGTTCGACCCCAGCATTTT
cdr3_aa: CASRGTVRPQHF

clone_size: .
v_call: TRBV30
d_call: TRBD1
j_call: TRBJ1-5
cdr3_nt: TGTGCCTGGAGTGGACAGGGGTCCCCTTATAGCAATCAGCCCCAGCATTTT
cdr3_aa: CAWSGQGSPYSNQPQHF

clone_size: .
v_call: TRBV14
d_call: .
j_call: TRBJ1-6
cdr3_nt: TGTGCCAGCAGCCTGGGGCTGGAGGGTTCACCCCTCCACTTT
cdr3_aa: CASSLGLEGSPLHF

clone_size: .
v_call: TRBV9
d_call: .
j_call: TRBJ2-2
cdr3_nt: TGTGCCAGCAGCGTAGAGCGCCTTAACACCGGGGAGCTGTTTTTT
cdr3_aa: CASSVERLNTGELFF

clone_size: .
v_call: TRBV14
d_call: .
j_call: TRBJ1-2
cdr3_nt: TGTGCCAGCAGCCAAAGTCGGGGAGGGATCTATGGCTACACCTTC
cdr3_aa: CASSQSRGGIYGYTF

clone_size: .
v_call: TRBV28
d_call: TRBD1
j_call: TRBJ1-2
cdr3_nt: TGTGCCAGCACCGTGGACAGGGGCGGCTACACCTTC
cdr3_aa: CASTVDRGGYTF

clone_size: .
v_call: TRBV2
d_call: .
j_call: TRBJ1-5
cdr3_nt: TGTGCCAGCAGTGAAGCGCAATATGGACAGTTGAGTCAGCCCCAGCATTTT
cdr3_aa: CASSEAQYGQLSQPQHF

clone_size: .
v_call: TRBV9
d_call: .
j_call: TRBJ1-3
cdr3_nt: TGTGCCAGCGCCAAAGCGGTGGTCTCTGGAAACACCATATATTTT
cdr3_aa: CASAKAVVSGNTIYF

clone_size: .
v_call: TRBV27
d_call: TRBD1
j_call: TRBJ1-1
cdr3_nt: TGTGCCAGCAGTTTAGGGGGGGCAGGGGGCAAAGCTTTCTTT
cdr3_aa: CASSLGGAGGKAFF